Given below is one TCR beta chain in context. This table comes from immunoSEQ multiplex PCR, and its TCRdb copy is limited to in-frame clones, with some not included. The sample lists about 88,000 clones; 75% to 90% were seen once. Samples were taken at baseline and on day 1 of cycles 4 and 7. This specimen comes from a study of OX40 agonist ivuxolimab in advanced cancers. The germline V gene has CDR1 SGHTS and CDR2 YDEGEE. The CDR3 sequence is 15 residues long. V shed 1 base, J shed 1 base, and the junction held 2 bases outside the gene matches. This sequence joins TRBV5-8 and TRBJ2-5; 9 nucleotides line up with TRBD1. The TCR sequence derives from an adult with an advanced solid tumor such as melanoma, head and neck, liver or kidney cancer. The sample consisted of CD4+ or CD8+ T cells sorted from blood, taken in a trial of the OX40 agonist ivuxolimab. The CDR3 bases are TGTGCCAGCAGCTTGTCACAGGGGGCCCAAGAGACCCAGTACTTC. It specifies CASSLSQGAQETQYF.